This TCR beta chain is from a study of blood T cell repertoires in COVID-19. This clone has only a few counts. Germline V gives CDR1 SEHNR, CDR2 FQNEAQ (reference sequence). Losses at the gene ends were 1 base for V and 6 bases for J; bases not matched to a gene: 4. The CDR3 has 15 residues. The assay was immunoSEQ multiplex PCR, and TCRdb's table has in-frame clones only and misses some. The data contain 100,000 to 150,000 clones, approximately 81% of them seen just once; the ten biggest clones take up 3% to 5%. The chain couples TRBV7-9 to TRBJ2-7, with 12 bases that match TRBD1. The sample consisted of peripheral blood. The receptor was isolated from a man in his sixties with acute or convalescent COVID-19. The CDR3 DNA reads TGTGCCAGCAGCTTAGGGGGACAGGGGGCTGCCGAGCAGTACTTC. As protein: CASSLGGQGAAEQYF.